The rows below give T cell receptor beta chains drawn from one sample of a study of immune evolution from preneoplasia to lung adenocarcinoma. Clones were read by immunoSEQ multiplex PCR, and TCRdb kept only the in-frame ones, dropping some. Of under 15,000 clones in the sample, over 75% were seen once. The sequencing sample was made of FFPE lung adenocarcinoma in situ tissue. These receptors were obtained from a donor older than 65 with lung adenocarcinoma. Each CDR3 is given with its conserved first and last residue. A D gene is named only where the DNA matches it firmly. Clone size is shown for a subset of rows, as once, few, many or a class of expanded clone.

V	D	size	J	DNA	CDR3
TRBV30	.	.	TRBJ1-1	TGTGCCTGGAGTAGGATGTCAAAGAACACTGAAGCTTTCTTT	CAWSRMSKNTEAFF
TRBV5-5	.	.	TRBJ1-4	TGTGCCAGCAGCTTGGAGGTCTCGGGGGGGGAAAAACTGTTTTTT	CASSLEVSGGEKLFF
TRBV13	.	.	TRBJ1-2	TGTGCCAGCAGCCAAGCCCGGGGGGGCTACACCTTC	CASSQARGGYTF
TRBV5-4	TRBD2	once	TRBJ2-3	TGTGCCAGCAGCTTGCGTGCGGGAGCCTCAGATACGCAGTATTTT	CASSLRAGASDTQYF
TRBV7-9	.	.	TRBJ1-1	TGTGCCAGCAGCTTGGGGGGCGAGGCTGAAGCTTTCTTT	CASSLGGEAEAFF
TRBV6-4	.	.	TRBJ2-1	TGTGCCAGCAGTGGCTCAGGGGGGGGAGGGGGAGCGGACTACAATGAGCAGTTCTTC	CASSGSGGGGGADYNEQFF
TRBV7-2	TRBD2	once	TRBJ2-7	TGTGCCAGCAGCTACCCTAGCGGGAGCGGGGGCGAGCAGTACTTC	CASSYPSGSGGEQYF
TRBV6-5	.	.	TRBJ1-2	TGTGCCAGCAGTTACTTGGGGGGTTCCAAAGATGGCTACACCTTC	CASSYLGGSKDGYTF
TRBV10-3	.	.	TRBJ2-5	TGTGCCATCAGTGAGTCTGGCGGAACCCAGTACTTC	CAISESGGTQYF
TRBV5-6	.	.	TRBJ2-1	TGTGCCAGCAGCTTGACAGCGGGCGGGGTAACCTACAATGAGCAGTTCTTC	CASSLTAGGVTYNEQFF
TRBV18	.	.	TRBJ2-5	TGTGCCAGCTCACCGGGCGGGTCCCGATGGGTGGACCAGTACTTC	CASSPGGSRWVDQYF
TRBV28	TRBD1	.	TRBJ1-2	TGTGCCAGCACAATAGGGGGCCAGCAAACTAACTATGGCTACACCTTC	CASTIGGQQTNYGYTF
TRBV28	.	.	TRBJ1-5	TGTGCCAACAGTTTGGGCACCCATCAGCCCCAGCATTTT	CANSLGTHQPQHF
TRBV6-1	.	.	TRBJ2-7	TGTGCCAGCCTGGAACAGGGCTACGAGCAGTACTTC	CASLEQGYEQYF
TRBV6-6	TRBD1	once	TRBJ2-5	TGTGCCAGCAGTTACGAGACCGGGACAGGGCAAGAGACCCAGTACTTC	CASSYETGTGQETQYF
TRBV19	TRBD1	.	TRBJ1-5	TGTGCCAGTAGAAGACCGGGACAGGGGAATCAGCCCCAGCATTTT	CASRRPGQGNQPQHF